This T cell receptor beta chain was documented in a study of OX40 agonist ivuxolimab in advanced cancers. Overall study context: The patients' treatment was ivuxolimab, an agonistic anti-OX40 (CD134) antibody.

This CDR3 region has 14 residues. V lost 5 bases, J lost 3 bases, and 7 bases stayed unmatched. Looked up from germline, CDR1 is MNHEY and CDR2 is SVGAGI. The assay was immunoSEQ multiplex PCR, and TCRdb's table has in-frame clones only and misses some. This table holds about 53,000 clones, around 91% found once. The source of this sequence is an adult with an advanced solid tumor such as melanoma, head and neck, liver or kidney cancer. This chain connects TRBV6-5 to TRBJ2-7, with 7 bases that match TRBD1. The specimen was CD4+ or CD8+ T cells sorted from blood, collected in a trial of the OX40 agonist ivuxolimab. The CDR3, as DNA: TGTGCCAGCAGTACCACTTGGACAGGCTACGAGCAGTACTTC. Its protein is CASSTTWTGYEQYF.